A selection of T cell receptor beta chains follows, all from one sample in a study of T cells in narcolepsy. Produced via immunoSEQ multiplex PCR; TCRdb's table is partial and in-frame only. The data show more than 30,000 clones, 84% seen once. Material for sequencing was CD45RA- memory CD4+ T cells from PBMCs. These receptor sequences come from a human donor with narcolepsy. Each CDR3 is given with its conserved first and last residue.

V gene	J gene	CDR3 protein
TRBV29-1	TRBJ2-7	CSAEGQSYEQYF
TRBV9	TRBJ1-1	CASSARQGAGTEAFF
TRBV5-1	TRBJ1-1	CASSLEFRKLNTEAFF
TRBV11-2	TRBJ2-3	CASSFGGGDTQYF
TRBV6-6	TRBJ1-3	CASSSDRGGGNTIYF
TRBV9	TRBJ1-1	CASSASGTGLGEAFF
TRBV10-3	TRBJ2-5	CAISTGLAGGWETQYF
TRBV5-1	TRBJ1-1	CASSLGPGRGGMNTEAFF
TRBV9	TRBJ2-5	CASSTLGLAQETQYF
TRBV2	TRBJ2-3	CASSAMGKDTQYF
TRBV5-8	TRBJ2-4	CASSLSEAKNIQYF
TRBV9	TRBJ2-3	CASSVGTPRDTQYF
TRBV7-6	TRBJ1-6	CASSLDRQGGTPLHF
TRBV19	TRBJ1-5	CASSIAQQGANNQPQHF
TRBV28	TRBJ2-7	CASGGNSNSYEQYF
TRBV11-2	TRBJ2-1	CASSLVGQGANEQFF
TRBV15	TRBJ2-5	CATSKRGETQYF
TRBV7-2	TRBJ1-2	CASSQNPAESLYYGYTF
TRBV5-5	TRBJ2-7	CASRRTSGAYEQYF
TRBV5-5	TRBJ1-4	CASSLVGTANEKLFF
TRBV28	TRBJ1-6	CASSLTVGSYNSPLHF
TRBV5-1	TRBJ1-2	CASSSGTAGIYGYTF
TRBV5-1	TRBJ2-5	CASSLGPSGGYQETQYF
TRBV6-5	TRBJ1-6	CASSWDSDNSPLHF
TRBV5-6	TRBJ2-5	CASSWDRAETQYF
TRBV7-8	TRBJ2-5	CASSLGGGQGGETQYF
TRBV4-2	TRBJ1-6	CASRDSSYNSPLHF
TRBV29-1	TRBJ1-2	CSVRSANYGYTF
TRBV7-2	TRBJ1-2	CASSLARVDGYTF
TRBV6-1	TRBJ1-3	CASSEGQVGNTIYF
TRBV14	TRBJ1-1	CASSQVYGGTEAFF
TRBV20-1	TRBJ2-1	CSARPGGEQFF
TRBV7-3	TRBJ2-2	CASSPKAGTFGELFF
TRBV7-2	TRBJ2-2	CASGPSGYTGELFF
TRBV4-3	TRBJ2-1	CASSQEAWGGGADEQFF
TRBV19	TRBJ2-1	CASQTQRRGGQNEQFF
TRBV30	TRBJ1-1	CAWVRTGDFFEAFF